This TCR beta chain was found in a study of cytomegalovirus exposure and HLA in healthy donors. Study-wide context: Earlier results showed roughly 110 million unique TCR beta sequences derived from approximately 170 million T cells.

CDR3 length: 14 residues. The germline V gene encodes CDR1 MNHEY and CDR2 SVGAGI. In the PCR, 60 Vbeta and 13 Jbeta primers were used. Sequencing used immunoSEQ multiplex PCR; TCRdb keeps in-frame clones, though not all of them. The sample contains 150,000 to 200,000 clones, 81% of which appear only once. The specimen sequenced was PBMCs. This TCR was recovered from a man younger than 30 in good health and CMV-seronegative. The chain carries TRBV6-5 and TRBJ2-5; 7 nucleotides align to TRBD1. TRBJ2-7 matches the DNA end more closely, so the J call is doubtful. The CDR3 loop is CASRAQGNANEQYF. CDR3 DNA: TGTGCCAGCAGGGCACAGGGGAATGCAAACGAGCAGTACTTC.